This T cell receptor (beta chain) emerged from a study of identical twins. Notes on the study in general: Researchers reported weaker excess twin sharing in beta out-of-frame sequences.

Germline V gives CDR1 SQVTM, CDR2 ANQGSEA. V was trimmed by 3 bases and J by 7 bases, leaving 7 bases between them. There are 11 residues in the CDR3. Each CDR3 protein gets one entry after TCRdb re-called the 5' RACE reads with MiXCR. Of more than 650,000 distinct CDR3 sequences detected, approximately 6.1% appear once; the ten largest clones hold 1.5% to 2%. This clonotype was seen repeatedly, ten times or more. As yet, its antigen is unknown. The sequence came from a man aged 18 to 29 in good health. Sample: naive T cells sorted from blood. This chain joins TRBV29-1 and TRBJ2-1, with D unclear. CDR3 coding DNA: TGCAGCGTTGACCGGCTTAATGAGCAGTTCTTC. It translates to CSVDRLNEQFF.